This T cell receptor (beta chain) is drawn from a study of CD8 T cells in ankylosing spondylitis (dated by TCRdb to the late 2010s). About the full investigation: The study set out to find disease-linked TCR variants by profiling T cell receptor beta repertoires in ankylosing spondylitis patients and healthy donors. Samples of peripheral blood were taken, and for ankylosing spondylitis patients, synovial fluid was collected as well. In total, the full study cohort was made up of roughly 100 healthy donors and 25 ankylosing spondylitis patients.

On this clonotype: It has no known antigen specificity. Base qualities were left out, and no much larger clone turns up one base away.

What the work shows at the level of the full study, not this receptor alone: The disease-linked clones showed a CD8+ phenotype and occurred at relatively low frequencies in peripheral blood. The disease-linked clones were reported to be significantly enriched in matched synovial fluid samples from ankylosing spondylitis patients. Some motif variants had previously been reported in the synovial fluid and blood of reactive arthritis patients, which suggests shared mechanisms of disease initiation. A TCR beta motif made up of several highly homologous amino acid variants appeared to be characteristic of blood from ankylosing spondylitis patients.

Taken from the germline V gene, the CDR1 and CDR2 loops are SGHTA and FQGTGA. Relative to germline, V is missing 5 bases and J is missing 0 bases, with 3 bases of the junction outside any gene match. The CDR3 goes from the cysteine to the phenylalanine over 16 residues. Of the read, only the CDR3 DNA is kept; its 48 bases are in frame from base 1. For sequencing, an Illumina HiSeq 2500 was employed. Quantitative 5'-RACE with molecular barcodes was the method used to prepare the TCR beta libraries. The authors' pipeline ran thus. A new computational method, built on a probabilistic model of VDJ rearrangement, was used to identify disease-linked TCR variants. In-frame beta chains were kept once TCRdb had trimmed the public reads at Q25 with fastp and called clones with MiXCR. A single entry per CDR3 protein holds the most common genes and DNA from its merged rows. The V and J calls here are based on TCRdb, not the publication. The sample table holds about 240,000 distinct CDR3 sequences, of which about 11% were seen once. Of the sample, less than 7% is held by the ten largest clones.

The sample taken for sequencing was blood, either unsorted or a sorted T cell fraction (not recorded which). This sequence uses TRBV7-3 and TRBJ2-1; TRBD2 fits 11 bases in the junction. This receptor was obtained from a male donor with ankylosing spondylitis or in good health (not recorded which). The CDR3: CASSLSGGGSYNEQFF. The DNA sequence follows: TGTGCCAGCAGCCTTAGCGGGGGGGGCTCCTACAATGAGCAGTTCTTC.